Following are 11 T cell receptor beta chains from one sample sequenced in a study of blood T cell repertoires in COVID-19. TCRdb keeps only in-frame clones here, not all; method: immunoSEQ multiplex PCR. The table includes roughly 150,000 clones, more than 90% detected once. The material sequenced was peripheral blood. The receptors stem from a man aged 55 to 69 with active or convalescent COVID-19.

The chain uses TRBV6-5 and TRBJ1-3; no definite D call. This CDR3 comprises 15 residues. CDR1 is MNHEY, CDR2 SVGAGI, per germline. Deletions cut 4 bases from V and 0 bases from J, with 10 bases between. CDR3 in amino acids: CASSSPASSGNTIYF. DNA of the CDR3: TGTGCCAGCAGTTCTCCAGCGAGCTCTGGAAACACCATATATTTT.

The J gene is TRBJ1-4, the V gene TRBV29-1; 10 bases are shared with TRBD1. J lost 8 bases, V lost 7 bases, and 16 bases had no gene match. CDR3 length equals 16 residues. In germline, CDR1 is SQVTM, CDR2 ANQGSEA. The CDR3 DNA follows: TGCAGCGGGGGGTTCCCGGGACAGGGGATCGGGGAAAAACTGTTTTTT. Protein: CSGGFPGQGIGEKLFF.

This clone was detected once. The chain has TRBV18 and TRBJ2-3; maybe TRBD1 (6 bases). V was trimmed by 3 bases and J by 2 bases, leaving 15 bases between them. In germline, CDR1 is KGHSH, CDR2 LQKENI. The CDR3 is 16 residues long. CDR3: CASSPLPGTNTDTQYF. The CDR3 nucleotides are TGTGCCAGCTCACCCCTACCGGGGACAAACACAGATACGCAGTATTTT.

V gene TRBV5-1 combines with J gene TRBJ2-3, with D possibly TRBD2 on 6 matching bases. Trimming stripped 0 bases from V and 1 base from J, with 15 bases between. This CDR3 region has 17 residues. Per germline, CDR1 SGHRS and CDR2 YFSETQ. The CDR3 reads CASSLVGRQRGTDTQYF. The CDR3 nucleotides read TGCGCCAGCAGCTTGGTCGGCCGGCAGCGGGGCACAGATACGCAGTATTTT.

The chain is built from TRBV5-1 and TRBJ1-5, with 7 bases matching TRBD1. The CDR3 length is 15 residues. The trim removed 4 bases at V and 3 bases at J, leaving 7 bases unmatched. CDR1 SGHRS and CDR2 YFSETQ come from the germline V gene. The chain's CDR3 is CASSPGTVPNQPQHF. DNA of the CDR3: TGCGCCAGCAGCCCCGGGACAGTTCCCAATCAGCCCCAGCATTTT.

This clone was found once. This chain uses TRBV5-1 with TRBJ1-2; D may be TRBD1 (5 bases). Germline assignment: CDR1 SGHRS and CDR2 YFSETQ. The CDR3 is 13 residues long. V lost 0 bases, J lost 2 bases, and 5 bases lay in between. The DNA for the CDR3 is TGCGCCAGCAGCTTGGGACAGAACTATGGCTACACCTTC. Residues: CASSLGQNYGYTF.

This sequence joins TRBV10-3 and TRBJ1-1; 10 bases are shared with TRBD1. The V gene end was trimmed by 2 bases and the J gene end by 3 bases; junction bases not matched to a gene: 3. CDR3 length: 15 amino acids. CDR1 and CDR2 from the germline V gene are ENHRY and SYGVKD. DNA for the CDR3: TGTGCCATCAGTGAGAGGGACAGGGGAGACACTGAAGCTTTCTTT. Translation gives CAISERDRGDTEAFF.

V and J are TRBV5-1 and TRBJ2-7; TRBD1 is a possible D gene (7 bases). Germline CDR1 is SGHRS and CDR2 is YFSETQ. The length of the CDR3 is 13 residues. The V end was cut by 4 bases, the J end by 5 bases, with 13 bases between. CDR3 residues: CASSAGQNHEQYF. Written as DNA, the CDR3 is TGCGCCAGCAGCGCGGGACAGAACCACGAGCAGTACTTC.

The DNA for the CDR3 is TGTGCAAGTCGCTTTGGTGCTACAGCAAGGACTAGCGGGAGAAGCTCCTACAATGAGCAGTTCTTC. Residues: CASRFGATARTSGRSSYNEQFF. The V call is TRBV12-2, the J call TRBJ2-1; TRBD2, the D gene given by the table, was not confirmed from the DNA. TRBV12-2 is flagged as a pseudogene. The CDR3 runs to 22 residues.

The chain joins TRBV24-1 to TRBJ1-6, with D uncertain. Germline values: CDR1 KGHDR, CDR2 SFDVKD. The ends were cut back, 12 bases at V and 0 bases at J, with 20 bases in the middle. The CDR3 runs to 17 residues. The CDR3 loop reads CAPVRRKPYSYNSPLHF. In nucleotides, the CDR3 is TGTGCCCCAGTCAGGCGCAAACCTTACTCCTATAATTCACCCCTCCACTTT.

Of note for this clone: This specimen includes other DNA sequences encoding the same CDR3. This rearrangement joins TRBV12-3 or TRBV12-4 to TRBJ1-5; TRBD1 aligns across 8 bases. V gave up 6 bases and J gave up 4 bases; unmatched junction bases: 2. The CDR3 spans 13 residues. In nucleotides, the CDR3 is TGTGCCAGCAGCAGGACAGGGAATCAGCCCCAGCATTTT. It translates to CASSRTGNQPQHF.